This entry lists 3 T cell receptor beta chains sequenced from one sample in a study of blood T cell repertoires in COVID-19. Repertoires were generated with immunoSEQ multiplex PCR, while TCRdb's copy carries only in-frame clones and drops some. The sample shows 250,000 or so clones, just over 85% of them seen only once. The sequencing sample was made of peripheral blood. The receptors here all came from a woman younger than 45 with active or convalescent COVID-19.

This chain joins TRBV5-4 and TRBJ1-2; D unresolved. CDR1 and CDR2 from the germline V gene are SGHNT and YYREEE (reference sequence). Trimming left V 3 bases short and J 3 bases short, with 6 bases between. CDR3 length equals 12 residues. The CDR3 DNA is TGTGCCAGCAGCTATCTAGACTATGGCTACACCTTC. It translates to CASSYLDYGYTF. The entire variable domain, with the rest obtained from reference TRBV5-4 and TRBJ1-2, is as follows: ETGVTQSPTHLIKTRGQQVTLRCSSQSGHNTVSWYQQALGQGPQFIFQYYREEENGRGNFPPRFSGLQFPNYSSELNVNALELDDSALYLCASSYLDYGYTFGSGTRLTVV.

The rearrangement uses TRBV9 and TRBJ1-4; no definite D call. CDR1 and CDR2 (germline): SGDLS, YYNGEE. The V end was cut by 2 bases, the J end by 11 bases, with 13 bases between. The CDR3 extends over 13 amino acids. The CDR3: CASSVGRGEKLFF. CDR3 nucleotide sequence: TGTGCCAGCAGCGTTGGACGGGGAGAGAAACTGTTTTTT.

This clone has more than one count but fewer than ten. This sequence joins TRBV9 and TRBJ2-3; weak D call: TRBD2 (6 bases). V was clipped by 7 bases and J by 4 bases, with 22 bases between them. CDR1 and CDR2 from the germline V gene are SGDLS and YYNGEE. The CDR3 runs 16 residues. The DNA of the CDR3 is TGTGCCAGCTCAAAGTCGGGGCCCGGAGGGGCAGATACGCAGTATTTT. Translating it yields CASSKSGPGGADTQYF. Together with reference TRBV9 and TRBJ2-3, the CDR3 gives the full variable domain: DSGVTQTPKHLITATGQRVTLRCSPRSGDLSVYWYQQSLDQGLQFLIQYYNGEERAKGNILERFSAQQFPDLHSELNLSSLELGDSALYFCASSKSGPGGADTQYFGPGTRLTVL.